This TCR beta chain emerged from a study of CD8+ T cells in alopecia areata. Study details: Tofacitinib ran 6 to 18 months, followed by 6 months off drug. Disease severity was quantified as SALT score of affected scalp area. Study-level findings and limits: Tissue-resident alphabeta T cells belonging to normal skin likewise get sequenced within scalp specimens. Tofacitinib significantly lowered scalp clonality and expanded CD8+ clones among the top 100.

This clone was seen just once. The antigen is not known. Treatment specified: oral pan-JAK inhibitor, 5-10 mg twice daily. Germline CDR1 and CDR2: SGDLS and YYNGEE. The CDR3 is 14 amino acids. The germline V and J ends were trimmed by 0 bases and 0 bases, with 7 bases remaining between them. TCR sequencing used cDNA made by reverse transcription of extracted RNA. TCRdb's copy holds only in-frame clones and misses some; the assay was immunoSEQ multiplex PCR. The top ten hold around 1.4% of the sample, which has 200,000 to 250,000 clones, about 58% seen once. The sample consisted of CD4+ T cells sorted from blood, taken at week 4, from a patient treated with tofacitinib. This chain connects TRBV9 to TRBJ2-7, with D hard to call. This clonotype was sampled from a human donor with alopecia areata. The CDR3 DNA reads TGTGCCAGCAGCGTAGTTGCATACTCCTACGAGCAGTACTTC. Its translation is CASSVVAYSYEQYF.